Each of the 9 T cell receptor beta chains below was sequenced from the same sample in a study of control samples from healthy donors and cancer patients. Profiling relied on immunoSEQ multiplex PCR, and the TCRdb table lists in-frame clones only, not all of them. The sample has 110,000 or so clones; roughly 89% are singletons. Sequenced input: blood. The receptors shown here come from a woman aged 50 to 60 in good health.

The gene calls are TRBV18 and TRBJ1-5; D gene ambiguous. V lost 1 base and J lost 2, with 9 bases in between. In germline, CDR1 is KGHSH, CDR2 LQKENI. This CDR3 comprises 15 residues. CDR3 in DNA: TGTGCCAGCTCACCACAGTACCAGGGCAATCAGCCCCAGCATTTT. Its protein is CASSPQYQGNQPQHF.

V is TRBV11-2 and J is TRBJ2-3; the match to TRBD2 covers 7 bases. The CDR3 contains 17 residues. Germline lookup yields CDR1 SGHAT and CDR2 FQNNGV. Unmatched junction bases numbered 6, after V lost 0 bases and J lost 0 bases. CDR3 bases: TGTGCCAGCAGCTTAGACTACGCGCGGGGGAGCACAGATACGCAGTATTTT. It is translated as CASSLDYARGSTDTQYF. Supplemented by reference TRBV11-2 and TRBJ2-3, the full variable domain reads EAGVAQSPRYKIIEKRQSVAFWCNPISGHATLYWYQQILGQGPKLLIQFQNNGVVDDSQLPKDRFSAERLKGVDSTLKIQPAKLEDSAVYLCASSLDYARGSTDTQYFGPGTRLTVL.

The chain links TRBV18 to TRBJ1-6; possibly TRBD1 for D (5 bases). The CDR3 consists of 14 residues. V lost 3 bases and J 7 bases, leaving 10 bases between the germline ends. Germline CDR1 is KGHSH and CDR2 is LQKENI. CDR3 nucleotides: TGTGCCAGCTCACCTTCCGGGACCAATTCACCCCTCCACTTT. As protein: CASSPSGTNSPLHF.

Note on this clone: An end of the junction differs from the germline gene, which may be a read error. This chain joins TRBV28 and TRBJ1-2; D is unclear. This CDR3 contains 11 residues. Germline V gives CDR1 MDHEN, CDR2 SYDVKM. The CDR3 nucleotides are TGTGCCAGCACTTTAGGCTATGGCTACACCTTC. Translating gives CASTLGYGYTF.

The chain is built from TRBV9 and TRBJ2-5, with 10 bases lining up with TRBD2. After removal of 0 bases from V and 0 bases from J, the junction contained 8 bases not matched to a gene. This CDR3 region has 18 residues. CDR1 and CDR2 (germline): SGDLS, YYNGEE. The CDR3 spells CASSVDYRSGGHQETQYF. In DNA, the CDR3 is TGTGCCAGCAGCGTAGACTATCGTAGCGGGGGGCACCAAGAGACCCAGTACTTC.

The chain carries TRBV4-3 and TRBJ1-3, with TRBD1 matching 7 bases. CDR1 is LGHNA, CDR2 YSLEER, per germline. This CDR3 has 17 amino acids. Trimming removed 3 bases from V and 1 base from J; junction bases left unmatched: 9. CDR3 sequence: CASSQDVSRGSGNTIYF. In DNA, the CDR3 is TGCGCCAGCAGCCAGGACGTCAGCAGGGGGTCTGGAAACACCATATATTTT.

The genes are TRBV4-1 and TRBJ2-1; weak D call: TRBD1 (6 bases). This CDR3 has 17 amino acids. The germline V gene has CDR1 MGHRA and CDR2 YSYEKL. V lost 1 base and J 4 bases, leaving 17 bases between the germline ends. CDR3 in amino acids: CASSQGTGLRLYNEQFF. The CDR3 nucleotides read TGCGCCAGCAGCCAAGGAACAGGGCTAAGACTATACAATGAGCAGTTCTTC.

Comment on this clone: Additional DNA sequences in this sample encode the identical CDR3. V is TRBV5-1 and J is TRBJ2-5, with D possibly called TRBD1 or TRBD2 (5 bases each). Deletions cut 0 bases from V and 4 bases from J, with 22 bases between. Germline lookup yields CDR1 SGHRS and CDR2 YFSETQ. The CDR3 covers 18 residues. The CDR3 region has the DNA TGCGCCAGCAGCTTGGGGATTGGGGGTCGGGCGACGGTAGAGACCCAGTACTTC. Protein sequence: CASSLGIGGRATVETQYF. Full variable domain (outside the CDR3, taken from reference TRBV5-1 and TRBJ2-5): KAGVTQTPRYLIKTRGQQVTLSCSPISGHRSVSWYQQTPGQGLQFLFEYFSETQRNKGNFPGRFSGRQFSNSRSEMNVSTLELGDSALYLCASSLGIGGRATVETQYFGPGTRLLVL.

The genes are TRBV5-6 and TRBJ1-5; D unresolved. The CDR3 runs 14 residues. CDR1 and CDR2 from the germline V gene are SGHDT and YYEEEE. V gave up 1 base and J gave up 1 base, with 6 bases separating them. CDR3 loop: CASSLIRSNQPQHF. CDR3 sequence (DNA): TGTGCCAGCAGCTTGATCCGGAGCAATCAGCCCCAGCATTTT.